This T cell receptor (beta chain) was sequenced during a study of T-cell memory formation after mild COVID-19. Across the whole study: Largely, the TCR clusters proved donor specific.

TCRdb used MiXCR to reprocess the 5' RACE reads, holding one entry per CDR3 protein. The table has about 280,000 distinct CDR3 sequences, approximately 8.4% seen once. This clonotype has a count of ten or more. The CDR3 has 14 residues. V lost 7 bases and J lost 5; bases outside the gene matches: 11. Germline values: CDR1 SQVTM, CDR2 ANQGSEA. The chain links TRBV29-1 to TRBJ2-3, with TRBD2 identical over 8 bases. This sequence originates from a man aged 18 to 30 who had mild COVID-19 (a few samples of this study predate the infection). Cell type and time point are not known. The sequencing input was PBMCs or a T cell subset sorted from them (not recorded which). CDR3 loop: CSANLAGKGDTQYF. The CDR3 bases are TGCAGCGCAAATCTAGCGGGCAAAGGAGATACGCAGTATTTT.